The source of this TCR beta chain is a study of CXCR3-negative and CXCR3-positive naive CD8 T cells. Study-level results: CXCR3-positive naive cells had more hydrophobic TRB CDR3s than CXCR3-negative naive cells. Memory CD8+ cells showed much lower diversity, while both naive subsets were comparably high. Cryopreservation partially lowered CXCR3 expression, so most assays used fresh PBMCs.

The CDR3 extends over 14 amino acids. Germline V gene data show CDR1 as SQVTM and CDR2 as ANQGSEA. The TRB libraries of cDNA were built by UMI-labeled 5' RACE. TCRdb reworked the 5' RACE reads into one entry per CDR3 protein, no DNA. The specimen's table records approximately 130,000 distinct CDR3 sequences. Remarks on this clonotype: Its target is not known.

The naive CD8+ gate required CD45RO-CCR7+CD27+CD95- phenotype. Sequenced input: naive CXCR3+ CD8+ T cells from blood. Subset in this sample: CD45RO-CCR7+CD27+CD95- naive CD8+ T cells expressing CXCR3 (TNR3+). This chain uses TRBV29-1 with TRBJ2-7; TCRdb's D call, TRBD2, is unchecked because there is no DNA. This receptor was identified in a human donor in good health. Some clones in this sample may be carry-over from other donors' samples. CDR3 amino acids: CSVEKLAERYEQYF.